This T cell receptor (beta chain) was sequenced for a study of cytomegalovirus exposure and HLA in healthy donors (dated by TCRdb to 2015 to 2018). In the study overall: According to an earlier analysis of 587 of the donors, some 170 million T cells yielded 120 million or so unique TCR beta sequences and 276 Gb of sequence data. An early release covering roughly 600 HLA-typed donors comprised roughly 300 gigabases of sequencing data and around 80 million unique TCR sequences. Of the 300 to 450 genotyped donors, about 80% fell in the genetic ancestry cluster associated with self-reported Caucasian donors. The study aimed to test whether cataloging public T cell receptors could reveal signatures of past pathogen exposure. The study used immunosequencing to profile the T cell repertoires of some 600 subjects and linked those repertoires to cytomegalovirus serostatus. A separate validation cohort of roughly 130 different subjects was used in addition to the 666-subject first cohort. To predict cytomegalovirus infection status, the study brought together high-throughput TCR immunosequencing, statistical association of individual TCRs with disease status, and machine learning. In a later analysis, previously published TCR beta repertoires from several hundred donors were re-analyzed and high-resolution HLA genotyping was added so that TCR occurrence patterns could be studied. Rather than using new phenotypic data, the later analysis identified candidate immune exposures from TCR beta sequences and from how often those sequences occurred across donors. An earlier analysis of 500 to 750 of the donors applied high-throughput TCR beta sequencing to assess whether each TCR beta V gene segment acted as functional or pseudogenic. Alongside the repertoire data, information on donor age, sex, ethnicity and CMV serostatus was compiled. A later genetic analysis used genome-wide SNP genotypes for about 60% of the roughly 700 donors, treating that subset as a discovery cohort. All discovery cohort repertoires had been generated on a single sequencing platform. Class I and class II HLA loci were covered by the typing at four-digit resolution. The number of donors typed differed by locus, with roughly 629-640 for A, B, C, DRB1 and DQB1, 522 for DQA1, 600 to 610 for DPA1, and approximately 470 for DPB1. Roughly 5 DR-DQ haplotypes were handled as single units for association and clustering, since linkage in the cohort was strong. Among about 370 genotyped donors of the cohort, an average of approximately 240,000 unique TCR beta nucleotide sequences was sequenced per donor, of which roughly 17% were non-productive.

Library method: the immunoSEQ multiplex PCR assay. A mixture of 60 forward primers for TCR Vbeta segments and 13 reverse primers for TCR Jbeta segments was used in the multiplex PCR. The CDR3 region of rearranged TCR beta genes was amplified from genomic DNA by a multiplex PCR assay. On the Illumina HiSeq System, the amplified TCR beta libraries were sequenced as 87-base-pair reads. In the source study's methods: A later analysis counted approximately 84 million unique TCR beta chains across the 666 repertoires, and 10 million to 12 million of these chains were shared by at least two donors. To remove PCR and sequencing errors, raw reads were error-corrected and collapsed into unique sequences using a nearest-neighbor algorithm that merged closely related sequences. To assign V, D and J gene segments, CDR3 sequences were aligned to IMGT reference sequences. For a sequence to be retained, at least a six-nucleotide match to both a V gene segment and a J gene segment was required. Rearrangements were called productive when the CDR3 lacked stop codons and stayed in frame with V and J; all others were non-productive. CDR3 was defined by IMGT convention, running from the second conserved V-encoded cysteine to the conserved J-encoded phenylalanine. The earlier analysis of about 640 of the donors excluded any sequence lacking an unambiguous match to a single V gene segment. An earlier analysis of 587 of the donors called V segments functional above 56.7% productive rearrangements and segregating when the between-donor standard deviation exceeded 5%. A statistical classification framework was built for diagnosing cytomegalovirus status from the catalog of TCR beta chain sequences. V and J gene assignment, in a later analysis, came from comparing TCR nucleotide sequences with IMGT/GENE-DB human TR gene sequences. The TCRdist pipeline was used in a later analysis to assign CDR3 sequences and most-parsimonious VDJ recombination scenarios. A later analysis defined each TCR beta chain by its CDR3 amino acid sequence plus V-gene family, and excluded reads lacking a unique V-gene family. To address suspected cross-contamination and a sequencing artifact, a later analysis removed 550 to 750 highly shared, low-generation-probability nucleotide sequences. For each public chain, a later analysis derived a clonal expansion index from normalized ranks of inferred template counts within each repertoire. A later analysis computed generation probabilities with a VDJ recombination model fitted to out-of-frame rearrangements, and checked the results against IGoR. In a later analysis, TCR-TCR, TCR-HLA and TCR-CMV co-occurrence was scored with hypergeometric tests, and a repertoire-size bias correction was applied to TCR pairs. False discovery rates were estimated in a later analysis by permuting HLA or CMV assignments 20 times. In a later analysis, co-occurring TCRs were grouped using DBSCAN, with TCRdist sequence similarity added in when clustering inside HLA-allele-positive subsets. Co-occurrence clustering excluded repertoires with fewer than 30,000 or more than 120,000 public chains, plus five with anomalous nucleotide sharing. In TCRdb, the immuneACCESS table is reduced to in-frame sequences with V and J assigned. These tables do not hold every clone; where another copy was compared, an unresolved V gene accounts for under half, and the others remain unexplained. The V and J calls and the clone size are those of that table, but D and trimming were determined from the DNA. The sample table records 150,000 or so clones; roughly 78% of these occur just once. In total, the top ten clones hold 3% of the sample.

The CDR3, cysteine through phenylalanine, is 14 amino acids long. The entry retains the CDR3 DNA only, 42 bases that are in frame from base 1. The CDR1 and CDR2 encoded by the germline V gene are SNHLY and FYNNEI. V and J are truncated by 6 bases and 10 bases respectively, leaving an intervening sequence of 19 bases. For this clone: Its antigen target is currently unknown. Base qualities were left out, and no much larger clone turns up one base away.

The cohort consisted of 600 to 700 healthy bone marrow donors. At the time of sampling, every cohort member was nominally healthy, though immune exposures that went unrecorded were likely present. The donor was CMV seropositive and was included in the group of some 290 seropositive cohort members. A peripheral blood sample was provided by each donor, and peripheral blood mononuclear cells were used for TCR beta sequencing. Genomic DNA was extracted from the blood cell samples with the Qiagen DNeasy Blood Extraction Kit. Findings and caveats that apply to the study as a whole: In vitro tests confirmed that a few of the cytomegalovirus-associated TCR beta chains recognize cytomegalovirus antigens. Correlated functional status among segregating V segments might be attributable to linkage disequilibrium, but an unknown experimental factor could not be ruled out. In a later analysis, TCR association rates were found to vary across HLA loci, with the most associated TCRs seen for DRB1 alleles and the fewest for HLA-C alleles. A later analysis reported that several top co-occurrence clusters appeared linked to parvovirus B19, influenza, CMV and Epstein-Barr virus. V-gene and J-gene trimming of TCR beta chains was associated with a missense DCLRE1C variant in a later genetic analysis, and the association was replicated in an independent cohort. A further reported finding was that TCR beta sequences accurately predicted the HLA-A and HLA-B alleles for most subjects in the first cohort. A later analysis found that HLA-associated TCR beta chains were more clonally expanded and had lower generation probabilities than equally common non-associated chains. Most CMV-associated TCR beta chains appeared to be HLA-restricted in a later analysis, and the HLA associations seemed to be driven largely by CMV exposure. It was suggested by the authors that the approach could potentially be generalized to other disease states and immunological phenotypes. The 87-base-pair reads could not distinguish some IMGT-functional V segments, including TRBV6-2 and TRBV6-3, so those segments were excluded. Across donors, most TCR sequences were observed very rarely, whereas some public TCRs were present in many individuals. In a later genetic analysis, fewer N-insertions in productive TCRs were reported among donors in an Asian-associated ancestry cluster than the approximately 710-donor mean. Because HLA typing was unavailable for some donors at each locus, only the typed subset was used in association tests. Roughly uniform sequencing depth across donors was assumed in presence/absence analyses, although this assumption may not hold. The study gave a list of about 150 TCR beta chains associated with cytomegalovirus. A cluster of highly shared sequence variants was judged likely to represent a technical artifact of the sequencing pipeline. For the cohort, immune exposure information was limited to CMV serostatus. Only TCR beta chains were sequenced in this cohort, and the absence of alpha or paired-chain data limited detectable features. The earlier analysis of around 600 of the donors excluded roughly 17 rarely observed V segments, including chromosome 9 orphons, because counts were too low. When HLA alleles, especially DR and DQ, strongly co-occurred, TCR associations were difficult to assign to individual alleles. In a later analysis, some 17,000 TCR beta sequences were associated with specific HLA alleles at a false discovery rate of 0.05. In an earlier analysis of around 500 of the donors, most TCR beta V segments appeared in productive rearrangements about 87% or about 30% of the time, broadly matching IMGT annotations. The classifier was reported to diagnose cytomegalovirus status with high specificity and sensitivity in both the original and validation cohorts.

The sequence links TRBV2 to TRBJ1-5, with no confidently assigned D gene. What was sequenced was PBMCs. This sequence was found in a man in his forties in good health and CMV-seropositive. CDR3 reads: CASRENGPRGPQHF. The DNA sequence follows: TGTGCCAGCAGAGAAAACGGCCCCCGAGGTCCCCAGCATTTT.